This TCR beta chain was captured in a study of CD4+ T cells in melanoma. Study results and caveats: Neoantigen-specific CD4+ T cells in melanoma reportedly had diverse differentiation states. CD8+ T cell, macrophage and B cell function reportedly correlated with neoantigen-specific CD4+ T cells.

Per the germline V gene, CDR1 is MNHEY and CDR2 is SVGAGI. The CDR3 has 14 residues. Trimming removed 5 bases from V and 2 bases from J; junction bases left unmatched: 6. This clone was seen only once. Its antigen is unidentified. The method was immunoSEQ multiplex PCR; TCRdb's version includes in-frame clones alone and lacks a portion of them. The sample records about 140,000 clones, about nine tenths being singletons. The sequence came from a human donor with melanoma. V gene TRBV6-5 combines with J gene TRBJ2-7, with TRBD1 matching 7 bases. CDR3 region: CASSMGDSAYEQYF. The CDR3 bases are TGTGCCAGCAGTATGGGGGACAGCGCCTACGAGCAGTACTTC.